These T cell receptor beta chains were read from a single sample in a study of neurological immune-mediated disorders. TCRdb itself ran the 5' RACE reads through MiXCR, one entry per CDR3 protein. This sample has under 90,000 distinct CDR3 sequences, with about a tenth found just once. Sequencing used PBMCs. These receptors were collected from a man aged 40-55 years in good health. Each CDR3 is given with its conserved first and last residue. A D gene is named only where the DNA matches it firmly. The size of a clone is reported for some rows only, either as once, few or many, or as a class for expanded clones.

>many|TRBV27|TRBJ1-2|NA|15
CASSLRWGDNYGYTF
TGTGCCAGCAGTTTAAGGTGGGGGGACAACTATGGCTACACCTTC
>many|TRBV6-2/TRBV6-3|TRBJ2-7|NA|11
CASSRGNEQYF
TGTGCCAGCAGCCGGGGGAACGAGCAGTACTTC
>many|TRBV29-1|TRBJ1-1|TRBD1|11
CSVDRVAEAFF
TGCAGCGTGGACAGGGTCGCTGAAGCTTTCTTT
>many|TRBV5-8|TRBJ2-3|NA|14
CASRGRQGTDTQYF
TGTGCCAGCCGCGGGCGCCAGGGCACAGATACGCAGTATTTT
>NA|TRBV5-1|TRBJ2-1|TRBD2|19
CASSLAKELAESSYNEQFF
TGCGCCAGCAGCTTGGCCAAGGAGCTAGCGGAAAGCTCCTACAATGAGCAGTTCTTC
>many|TRBV7-9|TRBJ2-2|NA|12
CASTIYTGELFF
TGTGCCAGCACCATTTACACCGGGGAGCTGTTTTTT
>many|TRBV5-1|TRBJ2-1|TRBD2|16
CASQSGAGASYNEQFF
TGCGCCTCCCAAAGTGGAGCGGGGGCCTCCTACAATGAGCAGTTCTTC
>many|TRBV19|TRBJ2-1|NA|13
CASSIARLNEQFF
TGTGCCAGTAGTATCGCCCGGTTGAATGAGCAGTTCTTC
>many|TRBV7-8|TRBJ2-1|NA|14
CASSSSGSSTEQFF
TGTGCCAGCAGCTCCTCGGGATCCTCAACAGAGCAGTTCTTC
>many|TRBV10-3|TRBJ2-7|TRBD1|14
CAISQGQEGYEQYF
TGTGCCATCAGTCAGGGACAGGAAGGTTACGAGCAGTACTTC
>many|TRBV5-1|TRBJ1-1|NA|14
CASSTVPVNTEAFF
TGCGCCAGCAGCACTGTACCCGTTAACACTGAAGCTTTCTTT
>many|TRBV7-2|TRBJ2-5|TRBD2|18
CASTAPSGGGRGSETQYF
TGTGCCAGCACCGCACCCAGCGGGGGGGGGCGGGGCTCAGAGACCCAGTACTTC
>many|TRBV10-3|TRBJ2-3|TRBD2|16
CAISGASGFYTDTQYF
TGTGCCATCAGTGGAGCTAGCGGGTTTTACACAGATACGCAGTATTTT
>many|TRBV6-6|TRBJ1-6|TRBD1|15
CASSYSTQGNSPLHF
TGTGCCAGCAGTTACTCGACACAGGGGAATTCACCCCTCCACTTT
>many|TRBV5-6|TRBJ1-2|TRBD1|14
CASSLGTGPYGYTF
TGTGCCAGCAGCTTAGGGACAGGTCCCTATGGCTACACCTTC
>NA|TRBV7-9|TRBJ2-7|TRBD1|19
CASSSLIVFDRGPPGEQYF
TGTGCCAGCAGCTCCCTAATCGTTTTCGACAGGGGACCTCCAGGCGAGCAGTACTTC
>NA|TRBV6-2/TRBV6-3|TRBJ2-7|NA|16
CASSLPRDREPYEQYF
TGTGCCAGCAGTCTGCCCCGGGATCGGGAGCCATACGAGCAGTACTTC
>NA|TRBV6-2/TRBV6-3|TRBJ2-7|NA|15
CTSTVTWGRSYEQYF
TGTACCAGCACCGTCACATGGGGGCGATCGTACGAGCAGTACTTC
>NA|TRBV5-1|TRBJ1-1|TRBD1|14
CASAQQGASTEAFF
TGCGCCAGCGCTCAACAGGGGGCGTCAACTGAAGCTTTCTTT
>many|TRBV29-1|TRBJ2-7|TRBD2|16
CSVTGLAGGRTYEQYF
TGCAGCGTTACTGGACTAGCGGGAGGTCGAACCTACGAGCAGTACTTC
>NA|TRBV6-2/TRBV6-3|TRBJ2-7|NA|16
CASSYSPGRGAYEQYF
TGTGCCAGCAGTTACTCCCCGGGTAGGGGGGCCTACGAGCAGTACTTC
>many|TRBV11-2|TRBJ2-2|NA|13
CASSLFPSGELFF
TGTGCCAGCAGCTTATTCCCCTCCGGGGAGCTGTTTTTT
>many|TRBV7-2|TRBJ1-5|TRBD1|16
CASGKPPGQERQPQHF
TGTGCCAGCGGCAAGCCTCCGGGACAGGAAAGGCAGCCCCAGCATTTT
>NA|TRBV5-1|TRBJ2-7|TRBD1|16
CASSLVGQSFFYEQYF
TGCGCCAGCAGCTTGGTGGGACAGAGTTTTTTCTACGAGCAGTACTTC
>many|TRBV20-1|TRBJ2-3|TRBD2|13
CSARTSGTDTQYF
TGCAGTGCTCGGACTAGCGGCACAGATACGCAGTATTTT
>many|TRBV15|TRBJ1-5|NA|14
CATSPGPMHQPQHF
TGTGCCACCAGTCCGGGCCCCATGCACCAGCCCCAGCATTTT
>few|TRBV6-6|TRBJ2-5|NA|14
CASSRGSGWETQYF
TGTGCCAGCAGTCGGGGCAGCGGGTGGGAGACCCAGTACTTC
>NA|TRBV20-1|TRBJ1-1|NA|12
CSARSVGRDAFF
TGCAGTGCTAGATCGGTCGGTAGGGACGCTTTCTTT
>once|TRBV4-2|TRBJ2-7|NA|15
CASSQGLGATYEQYF
TGTGCCAGCAGCCAAGGGTTGGGAGCCACCTACGAGCAGTACTTC
>many|TRBV6-5|TRBJ2-1|TRBD2|16
CASRNLAGGSYNEQFF
TGTGCCAGCAGAAATTTGGCGGGGGGCTCCTACAATGAGCAGTTCTTC
>many|TRBV12-3/TRBV12-4|TRBJ2-2|NA|14
CASSLAGSTGELFF
TGTGCCAGCAGTTTGGCGGGAAGCACCGGGGAGCTGTTTTTT
>NA|TRBV27|TRBJ2-7|NA|14
CASSLGQLLNEQYF
TGTGCCAGCAGTTTAGGGCAGTTGCTTAACGAGCAGTACTTC
>many|TRBV19|TRBJ1-1|NA|13
CASSILGAAEAFF
TGTGCCAGTAGTATACTTGGGGCAGCTGAAGCTTTCTTT
>NA|TRBV12-3/TRBV12-4|TRBJ1-1|NA|13
CASRGQMNTEAFF
TGTGCCAGCAGAGGACAGATGAACACTGAAGCTTTCTTT
>many|TRBV12-3/TRBV12-4|TRBJ2-7|NA|13
CASSHLVSYEQYF
TGTGCCAGCAGTCATCTAGTCTCCTACGAGCAGTACTTC
>NA|TRBV11-2|TRBJ2-3|TRBD2|19
CASSLEWAGGRVSTDTQYF
TGTGCCAGCAGCTTAGAATGGGCCGGCGGGAGAGTCTCGACAGATACGCAGTATTTT
>many|TRBV5-1|TRBJ2-7|NA|12
CASSSHADEQYF
TGCGCCAGCAGCTCCCACGCGGACGAGCAGTACTTC
>many|TRBV11-2|TRBJ2-1|TRBD2|17
CASSLERRGGDYNEQFF
TGTGCCAGCAGCTTAGAACGACGGGGGGGGGACTACAATGAGCAGTTCTTC
>many|TRBV30|TRBJ2-7|TRBD2|16
CAWSVRETSATYEQYF
TGTGCCTGGAGTGTTCGAGAGACTAGCGCAACCTACGAGCAGTACTTC
>many|TRBV11-2|TRBJ2-5|TRBD2|19
CASSPTGLAGAIMWETQYF
TGTGCCAGCAGCCCAACGGGACTAGCGGGAGCAATTATGTGGGAGACCCAGTACTTC
>many|TRBV7-2|TRBJ1-2|TRBD1|16
CASSLIRTGFNYGYTF
TGTGCCAGCAGCCTTATACGGACAGGATTTAACTATGGCTACACCTTC
>NA|TRBV7-6|TRBJ1-1|TRBD1|16
CASSLEQTGVGAEAFF
TGTGCCAGCAGCTTAGAACAAACAGGGGTCGGAGCTGAAGCTTTCTTT
>many|TRBV9|TRBJ2-1|NA|14
CASSVGGPYNEQFF
TGTGCCAGCAGCGTTGGGGGGCCCTACAATGAGCAGTTCTTC
>many|TRBV15|TRBJ2-4|NA|15
CATTPGDSPKNIQYF
TGTGCCACCACCCCTGGCGACTCACCCAAAAACATTCAGTACTTC
>few|TRBV12-3/TRBV12-4|TRBJ1-2|NA|13
CASRDTGDYGYTF
TGTGCCAGCAGGGATACAGGAGACTATGGCTACACCTTC
>many|TRBV5-6|TRBJ2-5|NA|15
CASSLRLAAQETQYF
TGTGCCAGCAGCTTGCGGTTAGCGGCACAAGAGACCCAGTACTTC
>many|TRBV5-1|TRBJ1-4|NA|13
CASSSQGDEKLFF
TGCGCCAGCAGTTCACAGGGAGATGAAAAACTGTTTTTT
>many|TRBV2|TRBJ2-5|TRBD1|13
CASRQGWEETQYF
TGTGCCAGCAGACAGGGGTGGGAGGAGACCCAGTACTTC
>many|TRBV5-1|TRBJ2-7|NA|12
CASSFDSYEQYF
TGCGCCAGCAGCTTTGACTCATACGAGCAGTACTTC
>once|TRBV6-5|TRBJ2-1|TRBD1|13
CASRKPGQPSEDF
TGTGCCAGCAGGAAACCGGGACAGCCGTCCGAGGACTTC
>many|TRBV2|TRBJ1-3|NA|14
CASREQEAGNTIYF
TGTGCCAGCAGAGAGCAGGAAGCTGGAAACACCATATATTTT
>NA|TRBV6-6|TRBJ2-1|NA|15
CASSYLRELYNEQFF
TGTGCCAGCAGTTACCTCCGGGAGTTATACAATGAGCAGTTCTTC
>many|TRBV7-9|TRBJ1-2|TRBD1|15
CASSRTGQGADGYTF
TGTGCCAGCAGCCGAACGGGACAGGGGGCAGATGGCTACACCTTC